The 23 T cell receptor beta chains presented below share a single source sample, sequenced in a study of T-cell reconstitution after alpha-beta-depleted transplantation in children. Unique molecular identifiers featured in how the TCRbeta library was prepared. TCRdb analysed the PCR reads with MiXCR anew, one entry per CDR3 protein. The sample holds some 200,000 distinct CDR3 sequences, under 8.5% seen once. The sample consisted of PBMCs, mostly from graft donor cells, taken 360 days after TCRalphabeta/CD19-depleted stem cell transplant. All receptors come from a male patient aged 2 to 9 who had a stem cell transplant for acute myeloid leukemia, so the T cells may come from the graft donor.

This clonotype was seen at least ten times. This chain connects TRBV12-3 or TRBV12-4 to TRBJ2-1, with 12 nucleotides matching TRBD2. The CDR3 consists of 20 residues. After removal of 0 bases from V and 2 bases from J, the junction contained 11 bases not matched to a gene. The chain's CDR3 is CASSLAKGSSGRGPYNEQFF. The CDR3 nucleotides are TGTGCCAGCAGTTTAGCTAAAGGGTCTAGCGGGAGGGGCCCCTACAATGAGCAGTTCTTC.

This clonotype appeared a few times. The V call is TRBV5-1, the J call TRBJ1-6; a possible D gene is TRBD1 (5 bases). Trimming cost V 4 bases and J 8 bases, with 13 bases left between them. The CDR3 consists of 14 residues. The germline V gene has CDR1 SGHRS and CDR2 YFSETQ. CDR3 bases: TGCGCCAGCAGCCTGCGAGAAGGGGATTCACCCCTCCACTTT. The encoded protein is CASSLREGDSPLHF.

The CDR3 loop is CASSYVQFMNTEAFF. CDR3 bases: TGCGCCAGCAGCTACGTCCAATTCATGAACACTGAAGCTTTCTTT. The V gene is TRBV5-1, the J gene TRBJ1-1, with no clear D. The CDR3 covers 15 residues. Per germline, CDR1 SGHRS and CDR2 YFSETQ. V lost 3 bases and J 0 bases, leaving 12 bases between the germline ends. Looking up the rest from reference TRBV5-1 and TRBJ1-1 gives the full variable domain: KAGVTQTPRYLIKTRGQQVTLSCSPISGHRSVSWYQQTPGQGLQFLFEYFSETQRNKGNFPGRFSGRQFSNSRSEMNVSTLELGDSALYLCASSYVQFMNTEAFFGQGTRLTVV.

The chain uses TRBV4-2 and TRBJ2-7; D unclear. In germline, CDR1 is LGHNA, CDR2 YNFKEQ. Trimming removed 4 bases at V and 3 bases at J, with 16 bases between. The CDR3 has 15 residues. Here the CDR3 DNA reads TGTGCCAGCAGCCCCGGGCTCCACCGCTACTACGAGCAGTACGTC. Translating it yields CASSPGLHRYYEQYV.

This clonotype was seen at least ten times. The rearrangement joins TRBV5-1 to TRBJ2-1, with no clear D. Germline V gene data show CDR1 as SGHRS and CDR2 as YFSETQ. The length of the CDR3 is 15 residues. V lost 5 bases and J lost 0, with 12 bases in between. CDR3 protein: CASSVFVVSYNEQFF. The CDR3 DNA reads as TGCGCCAGCAGTGTTTTCGTTGTCTCCTACAATGAGCAGTTCTTC.

This clonotype was observed at least ten times. The chain combines TRBV7-2 with TRBJ2-7, with 8 bases identical to TRBD2. The CDR3 consists of 15 residues. The V gene end was trimmed by 2 bases and the J gene end by 2 bases; junction bases not matched to a gene: 5. CDR1 is SGHTA and CDR2 is FQGNSA in the germline V gene. The CDR3 region has the DNA TGTGCCAGCAGCTTAAGAACTAGCGGCCCCTACGAGCAGTACTTC. Its protein product is CASSLRTSGPYEQYF. The full variable domain, its missing parts supplied by reference TRBV7-2 and TRBJ2-7, is GAGVSQSPSNKVTEKGKDVELRCDPISGHTALYWYRQSLGQGLEFLIYFQGNSAPDKSGLPSDRFSAERTGGSVSTLTIQRTQQEDSAVYLCASSLRTSGPYEQYFGPGTRLTVT.

This clonotype was found a few times. The germline gene is not matched at one end of the junction; a read error may be the cause. The chain has TRBV5-1 and TRBJ2-1; D is unclear. The CDR3 has 16 residues. Looked up from germline, CDR1 is SGHRS and CDR2 is YFSETQ. As DNA, the CDR3 is TGCGCCAGCGGCTTCTCCGGTGCGAGCTCCTACAATGAGCAGTTCTTC. Translation: CASGFSGASSYNEQFF.

This clonotype was counted ten times or more. The chain couples TRBV12-3 or TRBV12-4 to TRBJ2-1; D is perhaps TRBD2 (5 bases). The CDR3 sequence is 13 residues long. Trimming pared 4 bases from V and 7 bases from J, leaving 11 bases between. The CDR3 spells CASSSDWRNEQFF. The CDR3 coding sequence is TGTGCCAGCAGTTCGGACTGGAGAAATGAGCAGTTCTTC.

This clonotype came up many times. The chain combines TRBV20-1 with TRBJ2-7; TRBD2 might be the D (6 bases). Deletions cut 0 bases from V and 3 bases from J, with 12 bases between. The V gene's germline CDR1 is DFQATT and CDR2 SNEGSKA (reference sequence). The CDR3 is made up of 14 amino acids. The CDR3 loop is CSAREAKRVYEQYF. In DNA form, the CDR3 reads TGCAGTGCTAGAGAGGCCAAGCGGGTCTACGAGCAGTACTTC.

This clonotype was counted many times. The V call is TRBV3-1, the J call TRBJ2-3; D unclear. The CDR3 is 16 amino acids. The V end lost 4 bases, the J end lost 0 bases, and 14 bases lay between the germline ends. Germline-derived CDR1 and CDR2 are LGHDT and YNNKEL (reference sequence). The CDR3 DNA sequence: TGTGCCAGCAGCCCCTCGACTTGGTCTAGCACAGATACGCAGTATTTT. This sequence encodes CASSPSTWSSTDTQYF.

The rearrangement links TRBV12-3 or TRBV12-4 to TRBJ2-1, with 13 bases lining up with TRBD2. V trimming: 5 bases; J trimming: 6 bases; junction bases outside the gene matches: 10. The CDR3 consists of 17 residues. This CDR3 is CASSPGLAGLRGNEQFF. For the CDR3, the DNA is TGTGCCAGCAGTCCGGGACTAGCGGGACTCCGGGGCAATGAGCAGTTCTTC.

This clonotype was detected only a few times. This chain joins TRBV12-3 or TRBV12-4 and TRBJ2-7; 7 bases fit TRBD1. The CDR3 covers 15 residues. The junction had 5 bases not matched to a gene; V was cut back by 3 bases and J by 0 bases. Here the CDR3 reads CASSFTGTASYEQYF. CDR3 in DNA: TGTGCCAGCAGTTTCACCGGGACAGCCTCCTACGAGCAGTACTTC.

This clonotype has at least ten counts. J is TRBJ2-3 and V is TRBV6-6; no firm D call. Germline CDR1 MNHNY, CDR2 SVGAGI (reference sequence). The CDR3 contains 12 residues. Trimming left V 5 bases short and J 4 bases short, with 7 bases between. CDR3: CASSGGADTQYF. As DNA, the CDR3 is TGTGCCAGCAGTGGCGGAGCAGATACGCAGTATTTT.

This clonotype occurred a few times. The rearrangement links TRBV10-3 to TRBJ2-3; 8 nucleotides match TRBD1. CDR3 size: 14 residues. Germline CDR1 ENHRY, CDR2 SYGVKD. The junction had 8 bases not matched to a gene; V was cut back by 10 bases and J by 2 bases. CDR3 loop: CATVSDRATDTQYF. The DNA for the CDR3 is TGTGCCACCGTGTCGGACAGGGCCACAGATACGCAGTATTTT.

This clonotype was seen more than once but under ten times. The J gene is TRBJ1-5, the V gene TRBV6-5; TRBD1 agrees at 7 bases. V trimming: 0 bases; J trimming: 5 bases; junction bases outside the gene matches: 4. CDR3 size: 15 residues. Germline values: CDR1 MNHEY, CDR2 SVGAGI. The CDR3 nucleotides read TGTGCCAGCAGTTACTCGGGGACAGTGCATCAGCCCCAGCATTTT. Encoded protein: CASSYSGTVHQPQHF.

This clonotype was seen repeatedly, ten times or more. The CDR3: CASSLGDSITGELFF. As DNA, the CDR3 is TGCGCCAGCAGCTTGGGAGACAGCATAACCGGGGAGCTGTTTTTT. The genes are TRBV5-1 and TRBJ2-2; D perhaps matches TRBD1 (5 bases). This CDR3 contains 15 residues. Germline CDR1 and CDR2: SGHRS and YFSETQ. Trimming removed 0 bases at V and 5 bases at J, with 11 bases between.

Only a few counts were recorded for this clonotype. The chain has TRBV27 and TRBJ2-1; 7 positions agree with TRBD2. Unmatched junction bases numbered 5, after V lost 3 bases and J lost 6 bases. Germline assignment: CDR1 MNHEY and CDR2 SMNVEV (reference sequence). This CDR3 region has 14 residues. CDR3 sequence (DNA): TGTGCCAGCAGTTTTCCTAGCGGAGGCAATGAGCAGTTCTTC. Encoded protein: CASSFPSGGNEQFF.

There are a few counts of this clonotype. V and J are TRBV29-1 and TRBJ2-1; TRBD2 matches 9 bases. Germline-derived CDR1 and CDR2 are SQVTM and ANQGSEA. J lost 10 bases, V lost 5 bases, and 3 bases had no gene match. The CDR3 length is 11 residues. The CDR3 coding sequence is TGCAGCGTTAGGACTAGCGACGAGCAGTTCTTC. This sequence encodes CSVRTSDEQFF.

Of note for this clonotype: This could be a read error, since a much larger clone is one nucleotide away. The rearrangement joins TRBV10-3 to TRBJ2-7, with TRBD2 matching over 8 bases. V was pared by 2 bases and J by 4 bases, with 4 bases of the junction left unmatched. Germline V gives CDR1 ENHRY, CDR2 SYGVKD. CDR3 length equals 14 residues. As DNA, the CDR3 is TGTGCCATCAGTGAGGTACTAGCGGAATACGAGCAGTACTTC. Translated: CAISEVLAEYEQYF.

This clonotype was detected a few times. The V and J genes are TRBV27 and TRBJ2-5, with D tentatively TRBD1 or TRBD2 (6 bases each). The V end was cut by 2 bases, the J end by 5 bases, with 12 bases between. In germline, CDR1 is MNHEY, CDR2 SMNVEV (reference sequence). The CDR3 is 14 amino acids. CDR3 protein: CASSLGGGRETQYF. DNA for the CDR3: TGTGCCAGCAGTTTAGGAGGGGGTAGGGAGACCCAGTACTTC.

This clonotype has ten or more counts. This chain joins TRBV28 and TRBJ2-3; no firm D call. V shed 6 bases and J shed 6 bases, with 10 bases lying between them. The CDR3 loop spans 12 amino acids. Germline V CDR1 and CDR2: MDHEN, SYDVKM. CDR3: CASRVTKDTQYF. The CDR3, as DNA: TGTGCCAGCAGAGTTACTAAGGATACGCAGTATTTT.

The genes are TRBV6-2 or TRBV6-3 and TRBJ1-1; 10 bases are a match to TRBD1. The V segment lost 0 bases and the J segment 4 bases; nucleotides outside the gene matches: 2. Germline CDR1 MNHEY, CDR2 SVGEGT. There are 15 residues in the CDR3. The CDR3, as DNA: TGTGCCAGCAGTTACTCGGGACAGGGGAGCACTGAAGCTTTCTTT. Its protein product is CASSYSGQGSTEAFF.

The chain carries TRBV4-1 and TRBJ1-5, with D possibly being TRBD1 (5 bases). V lost 0 bases to trimming and J lost 3 bases, with 15 bases between them. This CDR3 is 17 amino acids long. Per the germline V gene, CDR1 is MGHRA and CDR2 is YSYEKL. The DNA for the CDR3 is TGCGCCAGCAGCCAAGATGACAGATACCTCTTCAATCAGCCCCAGCATTTT. This encodes CASSQDDRYLFNQPQHF.